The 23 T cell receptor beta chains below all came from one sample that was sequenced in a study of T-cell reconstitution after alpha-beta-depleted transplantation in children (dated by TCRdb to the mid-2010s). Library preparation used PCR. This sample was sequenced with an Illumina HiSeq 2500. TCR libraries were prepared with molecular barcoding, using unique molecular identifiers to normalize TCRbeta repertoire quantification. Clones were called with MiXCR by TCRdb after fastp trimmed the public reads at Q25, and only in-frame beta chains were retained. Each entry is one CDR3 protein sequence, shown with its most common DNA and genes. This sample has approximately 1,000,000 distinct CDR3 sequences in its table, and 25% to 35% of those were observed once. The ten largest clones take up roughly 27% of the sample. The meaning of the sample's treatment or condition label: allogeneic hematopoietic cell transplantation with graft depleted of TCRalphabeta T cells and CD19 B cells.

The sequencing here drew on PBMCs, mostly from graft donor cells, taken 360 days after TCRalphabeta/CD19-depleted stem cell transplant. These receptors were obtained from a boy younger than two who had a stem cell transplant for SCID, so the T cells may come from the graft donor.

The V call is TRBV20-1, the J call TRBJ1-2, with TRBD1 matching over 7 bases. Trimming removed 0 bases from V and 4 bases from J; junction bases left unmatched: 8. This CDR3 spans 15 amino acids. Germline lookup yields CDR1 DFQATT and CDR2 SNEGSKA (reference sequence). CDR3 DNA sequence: TGCAGTGCTAGAGAAAGACAGGGCGAGTTCTATGGCTACACCTTC. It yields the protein CSARERQGEFYGYTF.

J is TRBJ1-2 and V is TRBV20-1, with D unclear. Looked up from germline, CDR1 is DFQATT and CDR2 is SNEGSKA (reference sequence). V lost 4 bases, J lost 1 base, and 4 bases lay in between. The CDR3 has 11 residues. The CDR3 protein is CSAKDNYGYTF. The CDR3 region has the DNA TGCAGTGCTAAAGATAACTATGGCTACACCTTC.

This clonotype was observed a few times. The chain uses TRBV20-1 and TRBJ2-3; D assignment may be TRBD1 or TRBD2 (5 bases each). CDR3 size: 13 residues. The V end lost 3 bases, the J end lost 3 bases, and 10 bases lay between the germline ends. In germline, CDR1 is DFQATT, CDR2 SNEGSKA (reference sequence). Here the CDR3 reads CSARVGATDTQYF. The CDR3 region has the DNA TGCAGTGCTAGGGTCGGGGCAACAGATACGCAGTATTTT.

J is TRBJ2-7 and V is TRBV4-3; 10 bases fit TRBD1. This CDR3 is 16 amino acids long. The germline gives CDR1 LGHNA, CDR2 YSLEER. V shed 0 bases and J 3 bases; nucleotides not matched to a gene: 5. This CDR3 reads CASSQEVGTGVYEQYF. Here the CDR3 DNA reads TGCGCCAGCAGCCAAGAGGTCGGGACAGGGGTCTACGAGCAGTACTTC.

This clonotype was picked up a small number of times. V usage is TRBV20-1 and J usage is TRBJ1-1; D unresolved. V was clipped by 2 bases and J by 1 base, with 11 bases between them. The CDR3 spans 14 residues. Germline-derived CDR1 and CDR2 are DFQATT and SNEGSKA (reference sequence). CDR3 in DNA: TGCAGTGCTAGATCATTAACGAAGAACACTGAAGCTTTCTTT. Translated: CSARSLTKNTEAFF.

In DNA, the CDR3 is TGTGCCAGCAGTTACGAGGAGTGGTTTGCCTACAATGAGCAGTTCTTC. Its translation is CASSYEEWFAYNEQFF. The V and J genes are TRBV6-2 or TRBV6-3 and TRBJ2-1; D gene unclear. The germline V gene encodes CDR1 MNHEY and CDR2 SVGEGT. The CDR3 consists of 16 residues. Trimming pared 2 bases from V and 2 bases from J, leaving 13 bases between.

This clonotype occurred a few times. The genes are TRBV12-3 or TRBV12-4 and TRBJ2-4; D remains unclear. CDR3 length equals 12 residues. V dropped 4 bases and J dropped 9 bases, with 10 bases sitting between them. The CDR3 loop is CASSSSVGIQYF. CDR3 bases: TGTGCCAGCAGTTCTAGTGTGGGCATTCAGTACTTC.

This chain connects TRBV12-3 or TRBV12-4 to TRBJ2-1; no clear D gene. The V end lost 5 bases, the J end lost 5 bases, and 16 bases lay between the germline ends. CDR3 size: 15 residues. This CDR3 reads CASSPSEWANNEQFF. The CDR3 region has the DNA TGTGCCAGCAGTCCCTCCGAATGGGCTAACAATGAGCAGTTCTTC.

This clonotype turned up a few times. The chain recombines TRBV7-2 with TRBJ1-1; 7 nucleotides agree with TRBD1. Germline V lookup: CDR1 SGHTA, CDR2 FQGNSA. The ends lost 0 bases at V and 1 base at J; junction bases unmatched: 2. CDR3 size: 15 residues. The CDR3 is CASSLAGTENTEAFF. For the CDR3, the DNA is TGTGCCAGCAGCTTAGCAGGGACAGAGAACACTGAAGCTTTCTTT.

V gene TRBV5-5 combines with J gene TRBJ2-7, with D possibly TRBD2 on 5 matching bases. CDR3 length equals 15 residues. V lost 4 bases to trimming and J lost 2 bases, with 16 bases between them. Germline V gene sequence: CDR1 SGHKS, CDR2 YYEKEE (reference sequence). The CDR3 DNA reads TGTGCCAGCAGCCTAGCAACAACTCCCCCCTACGAGCAGTACTTC. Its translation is CASSLATTPPYEQYF.

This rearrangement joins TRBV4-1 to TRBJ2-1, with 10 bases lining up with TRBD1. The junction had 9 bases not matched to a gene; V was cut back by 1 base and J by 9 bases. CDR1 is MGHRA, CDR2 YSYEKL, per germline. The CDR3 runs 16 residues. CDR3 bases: TGCGCCAGCAGCCAAGTTGAGGGACAGGGGAAATCTGAGCAGTTCTTC. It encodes CASSQVEGQGKSEQFF.

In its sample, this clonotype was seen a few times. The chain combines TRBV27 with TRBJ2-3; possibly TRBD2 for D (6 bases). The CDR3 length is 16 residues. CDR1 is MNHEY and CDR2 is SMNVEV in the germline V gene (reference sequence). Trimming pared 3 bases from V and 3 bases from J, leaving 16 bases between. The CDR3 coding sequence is TGTGCCAGCAGTTTCTCCGGGGGAAGGGGAACAGATACGCAGTATTTT. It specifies CASSFSGGRGTDTQYF.

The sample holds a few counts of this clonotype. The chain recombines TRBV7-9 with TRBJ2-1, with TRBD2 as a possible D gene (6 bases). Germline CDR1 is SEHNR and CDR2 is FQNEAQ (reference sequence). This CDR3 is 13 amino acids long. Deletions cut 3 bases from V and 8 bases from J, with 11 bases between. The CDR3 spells CASSFRGFDEQFF. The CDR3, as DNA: TGTGCCAGCAGCTTTCGGGGGTTTGATGAGCAGTTCTTC.

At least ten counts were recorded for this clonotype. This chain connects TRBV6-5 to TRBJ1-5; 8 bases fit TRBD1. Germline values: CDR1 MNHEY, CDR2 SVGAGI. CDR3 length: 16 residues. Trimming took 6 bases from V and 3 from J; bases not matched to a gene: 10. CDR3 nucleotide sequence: TGTGCCAGCAGCCGCCGGACAGGGCAAATCAATCAGCCCCAGCATTTT. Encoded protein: CASSRRTGQINQPQHF.

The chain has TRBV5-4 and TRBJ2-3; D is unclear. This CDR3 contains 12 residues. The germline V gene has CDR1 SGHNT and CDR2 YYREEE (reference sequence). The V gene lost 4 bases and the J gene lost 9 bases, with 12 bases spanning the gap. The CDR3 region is CASSDVLGTQYF. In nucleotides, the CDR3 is TGTGCCAGCAGCGATGTATTGGGGACGCAGTATTTT.

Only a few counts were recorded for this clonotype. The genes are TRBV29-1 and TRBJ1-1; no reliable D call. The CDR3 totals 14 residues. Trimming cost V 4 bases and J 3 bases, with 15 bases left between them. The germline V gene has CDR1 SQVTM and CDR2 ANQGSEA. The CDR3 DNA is TGCAGCGTTGGAGAGGAGATGAGGGACACTGAAGCTTTCTTT. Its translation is CSVGEEMRDTEAFF.

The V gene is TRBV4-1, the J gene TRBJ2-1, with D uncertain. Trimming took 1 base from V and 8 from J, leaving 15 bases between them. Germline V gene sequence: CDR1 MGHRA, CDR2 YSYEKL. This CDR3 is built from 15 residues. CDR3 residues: CASSQVPRVVDEQFF. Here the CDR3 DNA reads TGCGCCAGCAGCCAAGTCCCTCGGGTTGTTGATGAGCAGTTCTTC.

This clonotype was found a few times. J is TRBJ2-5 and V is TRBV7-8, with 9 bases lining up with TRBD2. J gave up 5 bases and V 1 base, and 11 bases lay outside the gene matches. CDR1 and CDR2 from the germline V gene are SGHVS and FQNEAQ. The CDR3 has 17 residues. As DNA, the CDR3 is TGTGCCAGCAGCTTAGACGCCTTTGCGGGGGGGTTGGAGACCCAGTACTTC. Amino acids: CASSLDAFAGGLETQYF.

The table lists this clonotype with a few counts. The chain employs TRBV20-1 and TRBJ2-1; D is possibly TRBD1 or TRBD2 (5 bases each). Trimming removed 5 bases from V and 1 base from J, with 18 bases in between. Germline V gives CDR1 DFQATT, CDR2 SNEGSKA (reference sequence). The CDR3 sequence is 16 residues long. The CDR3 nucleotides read TGCAGTGCTCCCACCCCACTAGGGGCATCCTACAATGAGCAGTTCTTC. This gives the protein CSAPTPLGASYNEQFF.

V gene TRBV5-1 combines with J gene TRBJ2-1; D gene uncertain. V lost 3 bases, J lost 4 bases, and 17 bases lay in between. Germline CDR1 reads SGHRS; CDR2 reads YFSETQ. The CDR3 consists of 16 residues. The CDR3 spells CASSSTRTNQYNEQFF. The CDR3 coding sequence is TGCGCCAGCAGCTCCACCCGGACCAACCAATACAATGAGCAGTTCTTC.

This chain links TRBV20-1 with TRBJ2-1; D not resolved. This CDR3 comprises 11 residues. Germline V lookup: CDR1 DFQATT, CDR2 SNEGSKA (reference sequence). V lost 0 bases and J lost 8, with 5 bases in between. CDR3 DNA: TGCAGTGCTAGAGATAGGTATGAGCAGTTCTTC. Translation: CSARDRYEQFF.

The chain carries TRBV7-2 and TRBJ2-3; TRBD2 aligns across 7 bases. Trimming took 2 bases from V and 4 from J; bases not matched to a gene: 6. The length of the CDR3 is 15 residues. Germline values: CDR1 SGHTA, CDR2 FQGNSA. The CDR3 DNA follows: TGTGCCAGCAGCTTATGGGGCGGGAGCGCAGATACGCAGTATTTT. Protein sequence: CASSLWGGSADTQYF.

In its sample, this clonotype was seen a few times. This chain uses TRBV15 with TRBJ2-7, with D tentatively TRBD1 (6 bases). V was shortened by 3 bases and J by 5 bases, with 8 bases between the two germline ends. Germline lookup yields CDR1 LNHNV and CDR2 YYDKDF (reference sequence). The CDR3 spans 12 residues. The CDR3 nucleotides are TGTGCCACCAGCAGGTACAGGGACGAGCAGTACTTC. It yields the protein CATSRYRDEQYF.